A selection of T cell receptor beta chains follows, all from one sample in a study of CXCR3-negative and CXCR3-positive naive CD8 T cells. From its re-call of the 5' RACE reads, TCRdb lists each CDR3 protein once, without DNA. The sample includes about 84,000 distinct CDR3 sequences. The specimen sequenced was naive CXCR3+ CD8+ T cells from blood. Receptors originate from a human donor in good health. Some clones in this sample may be carry-over from other donors' samples. CDR3s include the opening cysteine and the closing phenylalanine or tryptophan. Fields, in order: V gene, J gene, CDR3 protein.

v_gene: TRBV5-5
j_gene: TRBJ2-1
CDR3aa: CASSIRGDYINEQFF

v_gene: TRBV20-1
j_gene: TRBJ2-1
CDR3aa: CSARISYNEQFF

v_gene: TRBV3-1
j_gene: TRBJ2-1
CDR3aa: CASSQSGLAFYNEQFF

v_gene: TRBV2
j_gene: TRBJ2-1
CDR3aa: CASSELARGGNEQFF

v_gene: TRBV29-1
j_gene: TRBJ2-2
CDR3aa: CSVYGGTGELFF

v_gene: TRBV14
j_gene: TRBJ1-6
CDR3aa: CASSLRGISLNSPLHF

v_gene: TRBV12-3/TRBV12-4
j_gene: TRBJ1-1
CDR3aa: CASNGGKNTEAFF

v_gene: TRBV7-9
j_gene: TRBJ2-1
CDR3aa: CASSFIGLAGESYNEQFF

v_gene: TRBV5-1
j_gene: TRBJ2-2
CDR3aa: CASSLSDLELFF

v_gene: TRBV27
j_gene: TRBJ1-5
CDR3aa: CASSLSGLLNQPQHF

v_gene: TRBV30
j_gene: TRBJ2-1
CDR3aa: CAWSNRESSYNEQFF

v_gene: TRBV29-1
j_gene: TRBJ2-1
CDR3aa: CSGGQGTYNEQFF

v_gene: TRBV28
j_gene: TRBJ2-7
CDR3aa: CASSFIRDPYEQYF

v_gene: TRBV29-1
j_gene: TRBJ2-2
CDR3aa: CSVFLAGATGELFF

v_gene: TRBV6-2/TRBV6-3
j_gene: TRBJ2-1
CDR3aa: CASSLSGGAGEQFF

v_gene: TRBV3-1
j_gene: TRBJ1-5
CDR3aa: CASSQDGASNQPQHF

v_gene: TRBV4-3
j_gene: TRBJ1-5
CDR3aa: CASSQERQSNQPQHF

v_gene: TRBV27
j_gene: TRBJ2-7
CDR3aa: CASSPTGMGYEQYF

v_gene: TRBV5-4
j_gene: TRBJ2-2
CDR3aa: CASSPLAETGTGELFF

v_gene: TRBV19
j_gene: TRBJ2-2
CDR3aa: CASSTSGRGNTGELFF

v_gene: TRBV29-1
j_gene: TRBJ2-7
CDR3aa: CSVDQSNSYEQYF

v_gene: TRBV29-1
j_gene: TRBJ2-2
CDR3aa: CSVDRLDTGELFF

v_gene: TRBV7-2
j_gene: TRBJ1-2
CDR3aa: CASSSTGSRLYGYTF

v_gene: TRBV5-1
j_gene: TRBJ2-3
CDR3aa: CASMSSGSTDTQYF

v_gene: TRBV27
j_gene: TRBJ1-5
CDR3aa: CASSLWAGFDQPQHF

v_gene: TRBV7-9
j_gene: TRBJ2-4
CDR3aa: CASSLTGTGWDIQYF

v_gene: TRBV28
j_gene: TRBJ2-6
CDR3aa: CASSVWDRSLTGANVLTF

v_gene: TRBV28
j_gene: TRBJ2-3
CDR3aa: CASSLGTGRTDTQYF

v_gene: TRBV6-5
j_gene: TRBJ2-7
CDR3aa: CASSLGHRYEQYF

v_gene: TRBV7-6
j_gene: TRBJ2-1
CDR3aa: CASSLGAHNEQFF

v_gene: TRBV6-5
j_gene: TRBJ2-5
CDR3aa: CASSYDRGAGGGGETQYF

v_gene: TRBV4-3
j_gene: TRBJ2-2
CDR3aa: CASSQDGGNTGELFF

v_gene: TRBV27
j_gene: TRBJ2-3
CDR3aa: CASSLIPWRATTDTQYF

v_gene: TRBV28
j_gene: TRBJ1-5
CDR3aa: CASSFPGSQPQHF

v_gene: TRBV28
j_gene: TRBJ2-1
CDR3aa: CASSPPDDEQFF

v_gene: TRBV7-8
j_gene: TRBJ2-3
CDR3aa: CATASPDTQYF

v_gene: TRBV3-1
j_gene: TRBJ2-7
CDR3aa: CASSQEVAPGEQYF

v_gene: TRBV6-5
j_gene: TRBJ2-7
CDR3aa: CASSVLAGAGEQYF

v_gene: TRBV25-1
j_gene: TRBJ2-5
CDR3aa: CASSDPQETQYF

v_gene: TRBV21-1
j_gene: TRBJ1-5
CDR3aa: CASSKQIWGKQLYQPQHF

v_gene: TRBV6-5
j_gene: TRBJ2-5
CDR3aa: CASSYQPAGVETQYF

v_gene: TRBV10-3
j_gene: TRBJ2-7
CDR3aa: CAISAGAGVREQYF

v_gene: TRBV20-1
j_gene: TRBJ2-7
CDR3aa: CSARGGGNPYEQYF

v_gene: TRBV3-1
j_gene: TRBJ2-3
CDR3aa: CASSQVGLAGVTDTQYF

v_gene: TRBV29-1
j_gene: TRBJ2-3
CDR3aa: CSVALANTDTQYF

v_gene: TRBV14
j_gene: TRBJ2-7
CDR3aa: CASSQLNSPYEQYF

v_gene: TRBV5-1
j_gene: TRBJ2-3
CDR3aa: CASSLAPRASGGADTQYF

v_gene: TRBV28
j_gene: TRBJ1-4
CDR3aa: CASSFTPLGRGNEKLFF

v_gene: TRBV5-1
j_gene: TRBJ2-7
CDR3aa: CASSPLTVDDEQYF

v_gene: TRBV28
j_gene: TRBJ2-7
CDR3aa: CASTPGQGWGYEQYF

v_gene: TRBV10-2
j_gene: TRBJ2-7
CDR3aa: CARRTGNYEQYF

v_gene: TRBV10-2
j_gene: TRBJ2-3
CDR3aa: CASNGRGLDTDTQYF

v_gene: TRBV4-1
j_gene: TRBJ2-5
CDR3aa: CASSQVSLAGGKETQYF

v_gene: TRBV28
j_gene: TRBJ1-5
CDR3aa: CASSLSMGTGYQPQHF

v_gene: TRBV27
j_gene: TRBJ1-2
CDR3aa: CASSSIGGAGGYTF

v_gene: TRBV7-6
j_gene: TRBJ2-7
CDR3aa: CASSLSRGSSYEQYF

v_gene: TRBV21-1
j_gene: TRBJ1-2
CDR3aa: CASSVTVRYGYTF

v_gene: TRBV5-1
j_gene: TRBJ2-7
CDR3aa: CASSSYRAGGNEQYF

v_gene: TRBV27
j_gene: TRBJ1-4
CDR3aa: CASSLLDPQGKLFF